The 14 T cell receptor beta chains below were found in one sample sequenced in a study of blood T cell repertoires in COVID-19. Produced via immunoSEQ multiplex PCR; TCRdb's table is partial and in-frame only. The table lists over 65,000 clones, about 90% of them singletons. The sample comprised peripheral blood. The receptors were sampled from a man in his fifties or sixties with active COVID-19.

The chain combines TRBV7-2 with TRBJ1-2, with 8 bases aligning to TRBD1. Germline V lookup: CDR1 SGHTA, CDR2 FQGNSA. This CDR3 is built from 14 residues. The V segment lost 5 bases and the J segment 4 bases; nucleotides outside the gene matches: 6. The CDR3 bases are TGTGCCAGCAGCCCCCGGACAGGGACCTATGGCTACACCTTC. This encodes CASSPRTGTYGYTF.

The chain is built from TRBV18 and TRBJ2-1; 10 bases align to TRBD1. V gave up 5 bases and J gave up 3 bases; unmatched junction bases: 4. Germline V gives CDR1 KGHSH, CDR2 LQKENI. The CDR3 is made up of 15 amino acids. CDR3 amino acids: CASSKDRGDYNEQFF. As DNA, the CDR3 is TGTGCCAGCTCAAAGGACAGGGGGGACTACAATGAGCAGTTCTTC.

The genes are TRBV6-6 and TRBJ1-5, with D maybe TRBD1 (5 bases). Germline CDR1 and CDR2: MNHNY and SVGAGI (reference sequence). The CDR3 has 16 residues. V lost 4 bases and J lost 3, with 16 bases in between. CDR3 coding DNA: TGTGCCAGCAGTTGGGGCGGAACGAACCTCAATCAGCCCCAGCATTTT. The encoded protein is CASSWGGTNLNQPQHF.

The genes are TRBV7-2 and TRBJ2-2, with D unresolved. V was cut by 4 bases and J by 6 bases, with 6 bases left in between. The CDR3 consists of 12 residues. Germline lookup yields CDR1 SGHTA and CDR2 FQGNSA. The CDR3, as DNA: TGTGCCAGCAGCTCACATGCCGGGGAGCTGTTTTTT. Its translation: CASSSHAGELFF.

The chain employs TRBV10-3 and TRBJ1-3, with D uncertain. The germline gives CDR1 ENHRY, CDR2 SYGVKD. This CDR3 is built from 15 residues. Trimming shortened V by 0 bases and J by 4 bases, and 10 bases separated the two germline ends. The CDR3 is CAISESAEGGNTIYF. In DNA, the CDR3 is TGTGCCATCAGTGAGTCGGCCGAGGGCGGAAACACCATATATTTT.

This chain uses TRBV30 with TRBJ1-4; D gene unclear. The CDR3 spans 16 residues. Germline V gene data show CDR1 as GTSNPN and CDR2 as SVGIG (reference sequence). V was cut by 0 bases and J by 0 bases, with 11 bases left in between. The CDR3 bases are TGTGCCTGGAGTGTAGGTGGACTTGCAACTAATGAAAAACTGTTTTTT. As protein: CAWSVGGLATNEKLFF.

This chain connects TRBV7-3 to TRBJ2-1, with TRBD2 identical over 7 bases. Germline values: CDR1 SGHTA, CDR2 FQGTGA. The CDR3 is 14 amino acids. V dropped 2 bases and J dropped 5; count of bases not matched to a gene: 3. In DNA form, the CDR3 reads TGTGCCAGCAGCTTAGTAGCGGGCCACAATGAGCAGTTCTTC. Translated, it gives CASSLVAGHNEQFF.

The CDR3 DNA reads TGCGCCAGCAGCCCCATACCCCCCTCGGGACAGGGGATCTTGGGGGCCAACGTCCTGACTTTC. Its translation: CASSPIPPSGQGILGANVLTF. The chain uses TRBV5-1 and TRBJ2-6; 10 bases map to TRBD1. Losses at the gene ends were 4 bases for V and 4 bases for J; bases not matched to a gene: 20. The germline V gene has CDR1 SGHRS and CDR2 YFSETQ. This CDR3 spans 21 amino acids.

The rearrangement uses TRBV11-3 and TRBJ2-7, with TRBD1 as a possible D gene (6 bases). Trimming removed 2 bases at V and 4 bases at J, with 15 bases between. The CDR3 length is 15 residues. CDR1 and CDR2 (germline): SGHNT, YENEEA. The CDR3 spells CASSLRDGGTYEQYF. For the CDR3, the DNA is TGTGCCAGCAGCTTACGGGATGGGGGCACTTACGAGCAGTACTTC.

The chain employs TRBV19 and TRBJ2-1; a weak D match, TRBD1 (6 bases). Trimming took 8 bases from V and 0 from J, leaving 11 bases between them. This CDR3 has 14 residues. Germline CDR1 LNHDA, CDR2 SQIVND (reference sequence). In DNA, the CDR3 is TGTGCCAGTCAAACAGGGCCCTCCTACAATGAGCAGTTCTTC. Its translation is CASQTGPSYNEQFF.

This clone has only a few counts. J is TRBJ2-2 and V is TRBV19, with 9 bases lining up with TRBD1. This CDR3 is 14 amino acids long. The germline CDR1 and CDR2 sequences are LNHDA and SQIVND (reference sequence). The trim removed 4 bases at V and 5 bases at J, leaving 2 bases unmatched. CDR3 protein: CASSKDRGTGELFF. The DNA for the CDR3 is TGTGCCAGTAGTAAAGACAGGGGGACCGGGGAGCTGTTTTTT.

The chain recombines TRBV3-1 (or the pseudogene TRBV3-2) with TRBJ2-2; 9 bases are a match to TRBD1. Germline lookup yields CDR1 LGHDT and CDR2 YNNKEL (reference sequence). Trimming cost V 7 bases and J 0 bases; bases outside gene matches: 12. This CDR3 comprises 18 residues. The CDR3 reads CASTPPRGTGSNTGELFF. In DNA form, the CDR3 reads TGTGCCAGCACCCCCCCTCGCGGGACAGGGTCGAACACCGGGGAGCTGTTTTTT.

This chain uses TRBV6-6 with TRBJ2-5; TRBD2 matches 7 bases. Germline CDR1 MNHNY, CDR2 SVGAGI (reference sequence). V lost 2 bases, J lost 2 bases, and 5 bases stayed unmatched. The CDR3 sequence is 15 residues long. CDR3 DNA: TGTGCCAGCAGTTACGGGGAGGGGTATCAAGAGACCCAGTACTTC. Residues: CASSYGEGYQETQYF.

This clone appeared a single time. The rearrangement uses TRBV6-2 or TRBV6-3 and TRBJ2-7; 9 bases line up with TRBD2. CDR3 length: 16 amino acids. Germline CDR1 and CDR2: MNHEY and SVGEGT. J lost 4 bases, V lost 4 bases, and 11 bases had no gene match. The CDR3 reads CASSSAAGGHEYEQYF. The CDR3 nucleotides read TGTGCCAGCAGTTCCGCAGCGGGGGGACACGAATACGAGCAGTACTTC.